Following are 10 T cell receptor beta chains from one sample sequenced in a study of blood T cell repertoires in COVID-19. Clones were sequenced by immunoSEQ multiplex PCR, and TCRdb holds only the in-frame ones, with some missing. The sample holds about 140,000 clones, nearly 80% seen once. The sequencing sample was made of PBMCs or T cells enriched from blood (not recorded which). The receptor source for this set is a woman aged 45-60 years who had recovered from COVID-19.

The rearrangement links TRBV4-2 to TRBJ1-5; perhaps TRBD1 as D (5 bases). The germline V and J ends were trimmed by 4 bases and 3 bases, with 10 bases remaining between them. Germline assignment: CDR1 LGHNA and CDR2 YNFKEQ. The CDR3 totals 14 residues. The CDR3 spells CASSPDSINQPQHF. The CDR3 nucleotides read TGTGCCAGCAGCCCCGACAGCATCAATCAGCCCCAGCATTTT.

CDR3 DNA sequence: TGTGCCAGCAGCCCTTGGACTAGCGGCCAAGAGACCCAGTACTTC. The encoded protein is CASSPWTSGQETQYF. The V call is TRBV3-1 (or the pseudogene TRBV3-2), the J call TRBJ2-5, with TRBD2 matching over 10 bases. The CDR3 is 15 amino acids. The V gene's germline CDR1 is LGHDT and CDR2 YNNKEL (reference sequence). V shed 4 bases and J 1 base; nucleotides not matched to a gene: 3.

This clone was detected only a few times. The chain uses TRBV27 and TRBJ1-2; 7 bases match TRBD1. The CDR3 sequence is 15 residues long. V was pared by 5 bases and J by 3 bases, with 9 bases of the junction left unmatched. Germline CDR1 MNHEY, CDR2 SMNVEV (reference sequence). This CDR3 reads CASSLQGNEDYGYTF. The DNA of the CDR3 is TGTGCCAGCAGTCTACAGGGGAACGAGGACTATGGCTACACCTTC.

This clone showed up many times. V is TRBV10-2 and J is TRBJ1-2; D is unresolved. V lost 0 bases, J lost 8 bases, and 13 bases lay in between. From germline, CDR1 is WSHSY and CDR2 SAAADI. This CDR3 contains 14 residues. CDR3 amino acids: CASSESVTTLGYTF. DNA of the CDR3: TGCGCCAGCAGTGAGTCGGTAACCACTCTGGGCTACACCTTC.

This clone has more than one count but fewer than ten. This sequence joins TRBV7-2 and TRBJ2-2; D perhaps matches TRBD2 (5 bases). Trimming cost V 8 bases and J 4 bases, with 11 bases left between them. The V gene's germline CDR1 is SGHTA and CDR2 FQGNSA. The length of the CDR3 is 13 residues. The DNA for the CDR3 is TGTGCCAGCCGTGGACTCTTCACCGGGGAGCTGTTTTTT. It is translated as CASRGLFTGELFF. Full variable domain (rest looked up from reference TRBV7-2 and TRBJ2-2): GAGVSQSPSNKVTEKGKDVELRCDPISGHTALYWYRQSLGQGLEFLIYFQGNSAPDKSGLPSDRFSAERTGGSVSTLTIQRTQQEDSAVYLCASRGLFTGELFFGEGSRLTVL.

A few counts support this clone. This chain uses TRBV7-9 with TRBJ1-6; D unclear. The CDR3 is made up of 12 amino acids. Germline V lookup: CDR1 SEHNR, CDR2 FQNEAQ (reference sequence). Trimming cost V 1 base and J 10 bases, with 5 bases left between them. The chain's CDR3 is CASSLERSPLHF. The CDR3, as DNA: TGTGCCAGCAGCTTAGAGAGGTCACCCCTCCACTTT.

This chain uses TRBV27 with TRBJ2-7; 7 nucleotides align to TRBD1. CDR3 length: 14 amino acids. V lost 5 bases, J lost 0 bases, and 4 bases stayed unmatched. Germline CDR1 MNHEY, CDR2 SMNVEV (reference sequence). CDR3 DNA sequence: TGTGCCAGCAGTAGGACAGGTCGCTCCTACGAGCAGTACTTC. Amino acids: CASSRTGRSYEQYF.

The rearrangement joins TRBV6-1 to TRBJ1-2, with no clear D. Trimming removed 2 bases at V and 1 base at J, with 11 bases between. The CDR3 is 15 residues long. CDR1 and CDR2 from the germline V gene are MNHNS and SASEGT. The CDR3, as DNA: TGTGCCAGCAGTGAATTGAGGGTGTATAACTATGGCTACACCTTC. Translation gives CASSELRVYNYGYTF.

The genes are TRBV5-8 and TRBJ1-6; weak D call: TRBD1 (5 bases). Per the germline V gene, CDR1 is SGHTS and CDR2 is YDEGEE. There are 13 residues in the CDR3. Deletions cut 7 bases from V and 6 bases from J, with 11 bases between. CDR3 region: CASFQGSNSPLHF. In DNA, the CDR3 is TGTGCCAGCTTTCAGGGATCTAATTCACCCCTCCACTTT.

The V and J genes are TRBV7-9 and TRBJ1-2; TRBD1 might be the D (6 bases). The CDR3 length is 15 residues. Trimming removed 1 base at V and 4 bases at J, with 13 bases between. Germline V gene data show CDR1 as SEHNR and CDR2 as FQNEAQ (reference sequence). The CDR3 sequence: CASSLGAGDIYGYTF. CDR3 in DNA: TGTGCCAGCAGCTTAGGGGCAGGGGACATCTATGGCTACACCTTC. The full variable domain, rest sourced from reference TRBV7-9 and TRBJ1-2, is DTGVSQNPRHKITKRGQNVTFRCDPISEHNRLYWYRQTLGQGPEFLTYFQNEAQLEKSRLLSDRFSAERPKGSFSTLEIQRTEQGDSAMYLCASSLGAGDIYGYTFGSGTRLTVV.